These 10 T cell receptor beta chains were all obtained from the same sample, sequenced in a study of CXCR3-negative and CXCR3-positive naive CD8 T cells. Via 5' RACE with UMI labels, TRB cDNA libraries were prepared. TCRdb re-called the 5' RACE reads, yielding one record per CDR3 amino acid sequence without DNA. This table lists 46,000 or so distinct CDR3 sequences. Material for sequencing was naive CXCR3- CD8+ T cells from blood. The sample's subset: CD45RO-CCR7+CD27+CD95- naive CD8+ T cells lacking CXCR3 (TNR3-). The source is a human donor in good health. Some clones in this sample may be carry-over from other donors' samples.

V gene TRBV4-1 combines with J gene TRBJ1-1. CDR1 MGHRA and CDR2 YSYEKL come from the germline V gene. The CDR3 consists of 12 residues. The CDR3 sequence: CASSQPNTEAFF.

V and J are TRBV6-5 and TRBJ2-7; TCRdb's D call, TRBD2, is unchecked because there is no DNA. The CDR3 is made up of 16 amino acids. From germline, CDR1 is MNHEY and CDR2 SVGAGI. The CDR3 spells CASSYSGGMSSYEQYF.

This clonotype is deemed medium-sized by its frequency. V is TRBV6-6 and J is TRBJ2-1; TCRdb returns TRBD1, unconfirmable since there is no DNA. The CDR3 length is 16 residues. The germline V gene has CDR1 MNHNY and CDR2 SVGAGI (reference sequence). This CDR3 is CASSYEEDRVWIGQFF.

Here the CDR3 reads CASSLLGFSYNEQFF. V is TRBV27 and J is TRBJ2-1. In germline, CDR1 is MNHEY, CDR2 SMNVEV (reference sequence). The CDR3 runs to 15 residues.

The chain links TRBV5-1 to TRBJ1-1; the D call from TCRdb, TRBD1, cannot be confirmed without DNA. The CDR3 has 15 amino acids. The germline V gene encodes CDR1 SGHRS and CDR2 YFSETQ. The CDR3 protein is CASSLQQGLNTEAFF. The whole variable domain, remainder taken from reference TRBV5-1 and TRBJ1-1, is KAGVTQTPRYLIKTRGQQVTLSCSPISGHRSVSWYQQTPGQGLQFLFEYFSETQRNKGNFPGRFSGRQFSNSRSEMNVSTLELGDSALYLCASSLQQGLNTEAFFGQGTRLTVV.

The J gene is TRBJ1-5, the V gene TRBV20-1; without DNA, the TCRdb call of TRBD1 cannot be checked. CDR1 and CDR2 from the germline V gene are DFQATT and SNEGSKA (reference sequence). This CDR3 has 19 residues. This CDR3 reads CSARVLAQGLGVSNQPQHF.

This chain joins TRBV6-5 and TRBJ2-1; checking the TCRdb D call of TRBD1 is not possible without DNA. CDR3 length equals 15 residues. CDR1 and CDR2 (germline): MNHEY, SVGAGI. The CDR3: CASSHQVGALNEQFF.

The rearrangement joins TRBV29-1 to TRBJ1-1; TCRdb calls TRBD1, which cannot be checked without DNA. CDR3 size: 14 residues. The germline gives CDR1 SQVTM, CDR2 ANQGSEA. CDR3 residues: CSIGGTATYTEAFF. Filled out from reference TRBV29-1 and TRBJ1-1, the complete variable domain reads SAVISQKPSRDICQRGTSLTIQCQVDSQVTMMFWYRQQPGQSLTLIATANQGSEATYESGFVIDKFPISRPNLTFSTLTVSNMSPEDSSIYLCSIGGTATYTEAFFGQGTRLTVV.

This chain connects TRBV19 to TRBJ2-1; no DNA is available, so the TRBD2 call from TCRdb remains unchecked. Germline loops: CDR1 LNHDA, CDR2 SQIVND (reference sequence). This CDR3 comprises 14 residues. The CDR3 is CASSTFGGAYEQFF.

This chain links TRBV12-3 or TRBV12-4 with TRBJ2-2. The CDR3 has 13 residues. CDR3 in amino acids: CASRPRNTGELFF.